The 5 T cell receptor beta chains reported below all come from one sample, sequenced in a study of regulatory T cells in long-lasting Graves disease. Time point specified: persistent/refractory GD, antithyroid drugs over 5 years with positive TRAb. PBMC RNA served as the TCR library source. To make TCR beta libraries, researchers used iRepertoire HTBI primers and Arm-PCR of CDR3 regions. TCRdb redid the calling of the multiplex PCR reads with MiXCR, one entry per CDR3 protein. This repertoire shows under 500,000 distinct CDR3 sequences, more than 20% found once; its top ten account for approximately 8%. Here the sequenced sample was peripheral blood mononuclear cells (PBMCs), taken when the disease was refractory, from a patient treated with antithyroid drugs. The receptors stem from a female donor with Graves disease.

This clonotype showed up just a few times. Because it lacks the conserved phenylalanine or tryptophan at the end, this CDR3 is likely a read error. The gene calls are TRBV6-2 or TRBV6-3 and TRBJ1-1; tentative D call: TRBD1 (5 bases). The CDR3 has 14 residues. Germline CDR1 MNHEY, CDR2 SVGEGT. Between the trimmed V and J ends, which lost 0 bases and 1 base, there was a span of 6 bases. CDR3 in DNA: TGTGCCAGCAGTTACTCGAGGGGGAACACTGAAGCTTTCCTT. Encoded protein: CASSYSRGNTEAFL.

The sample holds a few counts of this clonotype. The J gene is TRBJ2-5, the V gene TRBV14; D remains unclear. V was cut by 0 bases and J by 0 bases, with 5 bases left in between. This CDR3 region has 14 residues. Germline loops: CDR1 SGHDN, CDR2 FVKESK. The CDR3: CASSQDQDQETQYF. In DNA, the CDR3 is TGTGCCAGCAGCCAAGATCAAGACCAAGAGACCCAGTACTTC.

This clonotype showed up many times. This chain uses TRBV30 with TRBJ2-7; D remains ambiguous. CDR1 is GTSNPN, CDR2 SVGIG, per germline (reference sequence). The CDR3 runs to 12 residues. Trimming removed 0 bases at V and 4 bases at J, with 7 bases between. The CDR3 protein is CAWSVLGYEQYF. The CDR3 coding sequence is TGTGCCTGGAGTGTACTCGGTTACGAGCAGTACTTC.

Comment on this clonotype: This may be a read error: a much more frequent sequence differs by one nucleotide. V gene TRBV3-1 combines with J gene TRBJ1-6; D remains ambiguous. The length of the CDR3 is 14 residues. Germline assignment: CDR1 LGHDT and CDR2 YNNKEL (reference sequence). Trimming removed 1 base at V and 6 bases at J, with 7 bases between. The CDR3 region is CASSQAGGNSPLHF. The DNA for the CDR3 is TGTGCCAGCAGCCAAGCAGGAGGTAATTCACCCCTCCACTTT.

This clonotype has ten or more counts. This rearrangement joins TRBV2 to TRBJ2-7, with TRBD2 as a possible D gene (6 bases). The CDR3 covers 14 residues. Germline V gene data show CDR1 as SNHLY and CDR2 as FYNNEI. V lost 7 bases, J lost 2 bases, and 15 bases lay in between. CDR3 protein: CASIDMTSPYEQYF. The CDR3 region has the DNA TGTGCCAGCATTGACATGACTAGTCCCTACGAGCAGTACTTC.